This T cell receptor (beta chain) emerged from a study of identical twins. Findings and limits, study-wide: While abundant cord blood beta clonotypes carried fewer insertions, memory repertoires showed no such pattern.

TCRdb re-derived calls from the 5' RACE reads in MiXCR, one entry per CDR3 protein. The sample has under 900,000 distinct CDR3 sequences, 15% to 20% seen once. Germline values: CDR1 MNHNY, CDR2 SVGAGI (reference sequence). V lost 6 bases and J 7 bases, leaving 12 bases between the germline ends. The CDR3 spans 12 residues. This clonotype was counted only a few times. Its specificity is unknown. These records were also assigned to another study, of T cells expressing NK-cell markers. That work states: Similarly, these clonotypes led the CD3+CD56-NKG2C+ fraction as well in a handful of donors.

The clonotype comes from a woman aged 18-29 years in good health. Sequenced sample: PBMCs. The chain uses TRBV6-6 and TRBJ1-2; D remains unclear. The CDR3 loop reads CASRGALGGYTF. The CDR3 DNA reads as TGTGCCAGCAGGGGCGCCCTGGGTGGCTACACCTTC.